The entry below gives a single TCR beta chain sequence along with its context. An immunoSEQ assay, version v3.0, was performed at survey level. The repertoire was sequenced with immunoSEQ multiplex PCR; TCRdb's copy has only in-frame clones and lacks some. The sample consists of about 30,000 clones, around 80% of them appearing once. The CDR3 has 10 residues. Trimming cost V 6 bases and J 3 bases, with 4 bases left between them. Looked up from germline, CDR1 is SGHKS and CDR2 is YYEKEE (reference sequence). These data belong to a study of long-term antiretroviral therapy in people with HIV. Study context: Specimens dating back about a decade before the 2015 immediate-ART recommendation are the oldest included.

The starting material was unsorted PBMCs, obtained 1.5 years before starting antiretroviral therapy. This chain links TRBV5-5 with TRBJ2-7; D remains unclear. The origin of this receptor is a man aged 18 to 35 with HIV. The CDR3 reads CASINYEQYF. The CDR3 DNA reads as TGTGCCAGCATCAACTACGAGCAGTACTTC. The entire variable domain, with the rest obtained from reference TRBV5-5 and TRBJ2-7, is as follows: DAGVTQSPTHLIKTRGQQVTLRCSPISGHKSVSWYQQVLGQGPQFIFQYYEKEERGRGNFPDRFSARQFPNYSSELNVNALLLGDSALYLCASINYEQYFGPGTRLTVT.